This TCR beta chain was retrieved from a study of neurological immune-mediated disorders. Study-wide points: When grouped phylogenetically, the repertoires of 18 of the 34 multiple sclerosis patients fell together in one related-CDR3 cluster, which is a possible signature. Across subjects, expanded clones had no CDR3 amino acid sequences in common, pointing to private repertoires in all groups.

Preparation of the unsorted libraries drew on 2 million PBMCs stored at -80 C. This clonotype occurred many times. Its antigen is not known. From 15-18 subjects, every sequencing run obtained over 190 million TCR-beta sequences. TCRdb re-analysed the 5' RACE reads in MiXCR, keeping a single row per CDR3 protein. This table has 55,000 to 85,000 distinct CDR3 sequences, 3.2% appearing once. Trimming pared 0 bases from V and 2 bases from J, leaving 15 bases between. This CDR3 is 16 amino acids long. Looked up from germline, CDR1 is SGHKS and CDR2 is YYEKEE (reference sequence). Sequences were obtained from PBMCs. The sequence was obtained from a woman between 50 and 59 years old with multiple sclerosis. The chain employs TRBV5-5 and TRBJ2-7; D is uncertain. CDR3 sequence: CASSLASRVVPYEQYF. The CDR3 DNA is TGTGCCAGCAGCTTGGCCTCCCGGGTCGTCCCCTACGAGCAGTACTTC.